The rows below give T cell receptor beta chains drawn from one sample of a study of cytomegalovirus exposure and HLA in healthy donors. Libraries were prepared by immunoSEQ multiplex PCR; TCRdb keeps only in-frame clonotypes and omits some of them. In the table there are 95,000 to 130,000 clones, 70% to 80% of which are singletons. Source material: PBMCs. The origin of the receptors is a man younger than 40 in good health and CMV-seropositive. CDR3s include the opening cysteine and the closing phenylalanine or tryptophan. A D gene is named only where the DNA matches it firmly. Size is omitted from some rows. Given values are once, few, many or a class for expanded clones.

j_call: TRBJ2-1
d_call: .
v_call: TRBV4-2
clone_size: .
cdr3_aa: CASSQGGAYNEQFF
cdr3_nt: TGTGCCAGCAGCCAAGGGGGCGCCTACAATGAGCAGTTCTTC

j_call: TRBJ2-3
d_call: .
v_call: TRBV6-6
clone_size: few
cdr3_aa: CASSTGFTDTQYF
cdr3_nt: TGTGCCAGCAGTACAGGGTTCACAGATACGCAGTATTTT

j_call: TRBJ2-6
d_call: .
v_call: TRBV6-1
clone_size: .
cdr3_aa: CASSEGSGANGLTF
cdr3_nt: TGTGCCAGCAGTGAAGGCTCTGGGGCCAACGGCCTGACTTTC

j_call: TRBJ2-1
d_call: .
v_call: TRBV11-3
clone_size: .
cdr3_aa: CASSLSLASVEQFF
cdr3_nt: TGTGCCAGCAGCTTAAGTCTAGCTTCTGTCGAGCAGTTCTTC

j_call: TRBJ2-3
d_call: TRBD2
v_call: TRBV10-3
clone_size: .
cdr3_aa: CAIKTSGIVNTQYF
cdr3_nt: TGTGCCATCAAGACTAGCGGGATTGTGAATACGCAGTATTTT

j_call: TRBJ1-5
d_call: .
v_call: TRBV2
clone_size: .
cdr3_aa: CASRPTVAGTGHF
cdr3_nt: TGTGCCAGCCGCCCCACGGTGGCCGGTACAGGGCATTTT

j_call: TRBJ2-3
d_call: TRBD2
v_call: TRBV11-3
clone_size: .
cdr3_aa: CASSLDGSGRTDTQYF
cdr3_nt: TGTGCCAGCAGCTTAGATGGTAGCGGGAGGACAGATACGCAGTATTTT

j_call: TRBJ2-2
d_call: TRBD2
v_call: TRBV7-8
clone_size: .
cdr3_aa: CASSFPSGGAGELFF
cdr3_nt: TGTGCCAGCAGCTTTCCTAGCGGGGGGGCCGGGGAGCTGTTTTTT

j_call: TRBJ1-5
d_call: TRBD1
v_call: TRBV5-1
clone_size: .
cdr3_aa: CASGTGDGSQPQHF
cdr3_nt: TGCGCCAGCGGGACAGGGGATGGGTCTCAGCCCCAGCATTTT

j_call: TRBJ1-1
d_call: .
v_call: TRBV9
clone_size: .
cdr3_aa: CASSPRPGENTEAFF
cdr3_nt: TGTGCCAGCAGCCCCCGGCCAGGTGAAAACACTGAAGCTTTCTTT

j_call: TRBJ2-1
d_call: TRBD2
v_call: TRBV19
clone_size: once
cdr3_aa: CASSGLAGWNEQFF
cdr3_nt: TGTGCCAGCTCCGGACTAGCGGGATGGAATGAGCAGTTCTTC

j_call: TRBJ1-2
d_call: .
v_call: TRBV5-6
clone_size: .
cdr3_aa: CASSFRQDYGYTF
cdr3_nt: TGTGCCAGCAGCTTTCGACAGGACTATGGCTACACCTTC

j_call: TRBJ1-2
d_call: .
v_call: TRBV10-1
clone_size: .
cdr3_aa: CASSESKCSYGYGYTF
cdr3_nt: TGCGCCAGCAGTGAGTCGAAGTGCTCCTACGGCTATGGCTACACCTTC

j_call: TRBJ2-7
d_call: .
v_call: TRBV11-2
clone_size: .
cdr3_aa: CASSLVSEQYF
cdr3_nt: TGTGCCAGCAGCTTAGTGAGCGAGCAGTACTTC